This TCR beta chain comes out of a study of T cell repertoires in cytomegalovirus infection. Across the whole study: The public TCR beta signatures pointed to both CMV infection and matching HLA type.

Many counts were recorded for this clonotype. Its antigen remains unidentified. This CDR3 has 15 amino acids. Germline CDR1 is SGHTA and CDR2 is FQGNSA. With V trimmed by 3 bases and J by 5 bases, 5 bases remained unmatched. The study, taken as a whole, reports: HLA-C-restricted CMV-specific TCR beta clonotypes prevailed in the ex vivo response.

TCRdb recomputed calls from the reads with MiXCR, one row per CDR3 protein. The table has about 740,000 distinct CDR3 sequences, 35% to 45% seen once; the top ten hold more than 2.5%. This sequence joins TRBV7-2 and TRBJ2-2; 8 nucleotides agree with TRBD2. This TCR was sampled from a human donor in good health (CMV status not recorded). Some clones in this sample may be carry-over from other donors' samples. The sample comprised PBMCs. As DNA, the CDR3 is TGTGCCAGCAGCTTTTCGGGAGGGGGGACCGGGGAGCTGTTTTTT. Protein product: CASSFSGGGTGELFF.